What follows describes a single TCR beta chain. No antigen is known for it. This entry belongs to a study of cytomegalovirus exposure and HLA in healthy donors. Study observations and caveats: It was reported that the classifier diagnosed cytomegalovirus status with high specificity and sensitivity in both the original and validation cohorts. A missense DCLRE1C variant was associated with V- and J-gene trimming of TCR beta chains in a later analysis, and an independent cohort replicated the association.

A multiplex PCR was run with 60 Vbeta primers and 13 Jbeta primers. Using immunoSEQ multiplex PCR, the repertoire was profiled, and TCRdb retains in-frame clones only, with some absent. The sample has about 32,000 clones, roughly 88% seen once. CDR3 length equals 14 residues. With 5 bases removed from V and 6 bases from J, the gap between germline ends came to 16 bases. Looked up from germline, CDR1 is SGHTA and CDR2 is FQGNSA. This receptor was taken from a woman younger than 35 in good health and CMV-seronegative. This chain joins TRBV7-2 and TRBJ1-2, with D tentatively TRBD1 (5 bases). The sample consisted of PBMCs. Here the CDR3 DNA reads TGTGCCAGCAGCCCCGCCGACAGCTATAATGGCTACACCTTC. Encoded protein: CASSPADSYNGYTF.